This TCR beta chain was recovered during a study of cytomegalovirus exposure and HLA in healthy donors. General observations from the study: Usually a TCR sequence was rare, but some public TCRs were found in many donors.

A remark on this clone: What it recognizes is unknown.

The CDR3 extends over 15 amino acids. The germline V gene has CDR1 MDHEN and CDR2 SYDVKM. The ends were cut back, 6 bases at V and 1 base at J, with 15 bases in the middle. The assay was immunoSEQ multiplex PCR, and TCRdb's table has in-frame clones only and misses some. Of approximately 190,000 clones listed, 65% to 90% are singletons. The V gene is TRBV28, the J gene TRBJ1-2; a possible D gene is TRBD1 (6 bases). The sequence derives from a woman in her 30s in good health and CMV-seropositive. The sequenced sample consisted of PBMCs. The chain's CDR3 is CASSNRVGVNYGYTF. CDR3 DNA sequence: TGTGCCAGCAGCAACAGGGTAGGGGTTAACTATGGCTACACCTTC.